This T cell receptor beta chain was sequenced in a study of blood T cell repertoires in COVID-19. Overall study: COVID-19 samples, acute and convalescent, were from the United States, Italy and Spain. PBMCs, B-cell-depleted T cells, or T cells provided the cDNA or gDNA that made up the material.

This CDR3 has 17 residues. Germline loops: CDR1 SGHRS, CDR2 YFSETQ. Trimming took 0 bases from V and 5 from J; bases not matched to a gene: 10. Authors' processing steps: Amplifying reference gene primers gave estimates of nucleated cell counts. The method was immunoSEQ multiplex PCR; TCRdb's version includes in-frame clones alone and lacks a portion of them. V and J calls plus clone size are reproduced from that table; the DNA served to infer D and trimming. Among under 100,000 clones listed, about 90% were seen once. This chain links TRBV5-1 with TRBJ2-3, with 9 bases matching TRBD2. Sequenced: peripheral blood. This TCR came from a man in his fifties with active COVID-19. CDR3 region: CASSLAPGLAIIDTQYF. The CDR3 DNA reads as TGCGCCAGCAGCTTGGCCCCTGGACTAGCGATAATAGATACGCAGTATTTT. Supplemented by reference TRBV5-1 and TRBJ2-3, the full variable domain reads KAGVTQTPRYLIKTRGQQVTLSCSPISGHRSVSWYQQTPGQGLQFLFEYFSETQRNKGNFPGRFSGRQFSNSRSEMNVSTLELGDSALYLCASSLAPGLAIIDTQYFGPGTRLTVL.